Below, one TCR beta chain is given with its context. These data are taken from a study of blood T cell repertoires in COVID-19. Assay: immunoSEQ multiplex PCR; the TCRdb copy retains only in-frame clones and omits some. Of more than 65,000 clones listed, around 84% are singletons. The CDR3 has 16 residues. Trimming removed 4 bases from V and 8 bases from J; junction bases left unmatched: 8. Germline values: CDR1 LGHDT, CDR2 YNNKEL (reference sequence). The rearrangement links TRBV3-1 (or the pseudogene TRBV3-2) to TRBJ2-3, with 14 nucleotides matching TRBD2. Sequencing used peripheral blood. The sequence came from a woman between 65 and 79 years old with acute or convalescent COVID-19. The CDR3 DNA follows: TGTGCCAGCAGCCCCGGGACTAGCGGGAGTATCGGTACGCAGTATTTT. Amino acid sequence: CASSPGTSGSIGTQYF.